One and the same sample provided the 5 T cell receptor beta chains below, sequenced in a study of kidney transplant recipient with SARS-CoV-2 infection. One entry per CDR3 protein results from TCRdb running MiXCR on the reads. The data hold approximately 240,000 distinct CDR3 sequences, with around 30% observed a single time. The material sequenced was a blood sample, taken at baseline and on roughly day 110 from a kidney transplant recipient. The receptors stem from a male patient in his thirties who had COVID-19 and was a kidney transplant recipient. The T cells may partly be graft donor cells.

This chain connects TRBV5-4 to TRBJ1-2; D is unclear. Deletions cut 7 bases from V and 4 bases from J, with 23 bases between. The CDR3 consists of 16 residues. The V gene's germline CDR1 is SGHNT and CDR2 YYREEE (reference sequence). Here the CDR3 DNA reads TGTGCCAGCTCGGGGTTCGTACCAGGAAAGACCTATGGCTACACCTTC. Its protein product is CASSGFVPGKTYGYTF.

A few counts support this clonotype. J is TRBJ1-2 and V is TRBV5-1; D unresolved. Trimming pared 7 bases from V and 4 bases from J, leaving 23 bases between. In germline, CDR1 is SGHRS, CDR2 YFSETQ. The CDR3 loop spans 16 amino acids. In DNA form, the CDR3 reads TGCGCCAGCCATTGGATATCGGTTCGAAAGACCTATGGCTACACCTTC. Its translation: CASHWISVRKTYGYTF.

At least ten counts were recorded for this clonotype. The chain recombines TRBV20-1 with TRBJ1-2; the D is unclear. The CDR3 has 16 amino acids. CDR1 is DFQATT and CDR2 is SNEGSKA in the germline V gene (reference sequence). V was cut by 4 bases and J by 4 bases, with 22 bases left in between. This CDR3 reads CSAIFSLFRKTYGYTF. CDR3 coding DNA: TGCAGTGCTATATTCTCGCTGTTTCGAAAGACCTATGGCTACACCTTC.

This clonotype has ten or more counts. V gene TRBV5-1 combines with J gene TRBJ1-2; D gene unclear. Germline CDR1 is SGHRS and CDR2 is YFSETQ. The length of the CDR3 is 16 residues. Trimming left V 7 bases short and J 4 bases short, with 23 bases between. In DNA, the CDR3 is TGCGCCAGCGGATATAAATCGGTTCGAAAGACCTATGGCTACACCTTC. The encoded protein is CASGYKSVRKTYGYTF.

The J gene is TRBJ2-3, the V gene TRBV28, with 7 bases lining up with TRBD1. The germline V gene encodes CDR1 MDHEN and CDR2 SYDVKM. V was clipped by 6 bases and J by 7 bases; unmatched bases: 7. The CDR3 extends over 13 amino acids. CDR3 nucleotides: TGTGCCAGCAGCCATAACAGGGGATATACGCAGTATTTT. It specifies CASSHNRGYTQYF. Variable domain in full (rest from reference TRBV28 and TRBJ2-3): DVKVTQSSRYLVKRTGEKVFLECVQDMDHENMFWYRQDPGLGLRLIYFSYDVKMKEKGDIPEGYSVSREKKERFSLILESASTNQTSMYLCASSHNRGYTQYFGPGTRLTVL.